The 3 T cell receptor beta chains listed next were all sequenced from one sample in a study of cytomegalovirus exposure and HLA in healthy donors. PCR was performed using 60 Vbeta and 13 Jbeta primers. Sequenced by immunoSEQ multiplex PCR; TCRdb stores in-frame clones only, minus some. The sample records approximately 79,000 clones, over 70% being singletons. What was sequenced was PBMCs. These receptor sequences come from a male donor in good health and CMV-seropositive.

A note on this clone: A junction boundary mismatches the germline segment, possibly from a read error. CDR3 nucleotide sequence: TGTTCCAGCAGCTTAGAAGGTCTAAGTCGACATACACCTAATTCACCCCTCCACTTT. Protein sequence: CSSSLEGLSRHTPNSPLHF. The V and J genes are TRBV7-9 and TRBJ1-6, with D uncertain. This CDR3 spans 19 amino acids. In germline, CDR1 is SEHNR, CDR2 FQNEAQ (reference sequence).

Here the CDR3 reads CASSLGQREAFF. CDR3 bases: TGCGCCAGCAGCCTCGGACAGAGGGAAGCTTTCTTT. This chain connects TRBV5-1 to TRBJ1-1; tentatively, D is TRBD1 (6 bases). The V gene lost 4 bases and the J gene lost 8 bases, with 12 bases spanning the gap. The CDR3 has 12 amino acids. In germline, CDR1 is SGHRS, CDR2 YFSETQ.

As for this clone: It is likely a read error, because the conserved phenylalanine at the end of the CDR3 is missing. The DNA is left out, because the CDR3 cannot be placed on it with certainty; the CDR3 is given as TCRdb lists it. The chain couples TRBV28 to TRBJ2-7; the D segment call TRBD2 is taken from the table without a DNA check. Germline V CDR1 and CDR2: MDHEN, SYDVKM. The CDR3 numbers 12 amino acids, ends counted. The CDR3 spells CASRRGVEREVL.